These T cell receptor beta chains were read from a single sample in a study of vaccination effects on CD4 cells after COVID-19. Sequencing used immunoSEQ multiplex PCR; TCRdb keeps in-frame clones, though not all of them. In the table there are around 30,000 clones, around three fifths of which are singletons. Antigen specificity for these receptors is unknown. The starting material was CD4+ T cells from PBMCs cultured without peptide, obtained before COVID-19 vaccination. These receptors were taken from a human donor who received a COVID-19 vaccine. CDR3s include the opening cysteine and the closing phenylalanine or tryptophan. Fields, in order: clone size, D gene, V gene, J gene, CDR3 protein, CDR3 DNA. The D gene is left open where the match is weak. Size is omitted from some rows. Given values are once, few, many or a class for expanded clones.

-	TRBD1	TRBV5-4	TRBJ1-2	CASRRTQTGQYGYTF	TGTGCCAGCAGAAGAACTCAGACAGGGCAATATGGCTACACCTTC
-	-	TRBV5-1	TRBJ1-1	CASSPDRLNTEAFF	TGCGCCAGCAGCCCGGACCGACTAAACACTGAAGCTTTCTTT
-	-	TRBV19	TRBJ2-6	CASGLPSGANVLTF	TGTGCCAGTGGACTGCCGTCTGGGGCCAACGTCCTGACTTTC
-	TRBD2	TRBV20-1	TRBJ2-1	CSASQGLAGYNEQFF	TGCAGTGCTAGTCAGGGACTAGCGGGTTACAATGAGCAGTTCTTC
few	TRBD1	TRBV3-1/TRBV3-2	TRBJ1-4	CASGNLDRGKLFF	TGTGCCAGCGGAAACCTAGACAGGGGTAAACTGTTTTTT
-	-	TRBV5-4	TRBJ2-5	CASSKELNQETQYF	TGTGCCAGCAGCAAGGAATTAAACCAAGAGACCCAGTACTTC
-	-	TRBV7-7	TRBJ1-1	CASSLTENTEAFF	TGTGCCAGCAGCTTAACGGAGAACACTGAAGCTTTCTTT
-	-	TRBV6-6	TRBJ2-1	CASSYPYNEQFF	TGTGCCAGCAGTTACCCGTACAATGAGCAGTTCTTC
-	TRBD2	TRBV2	TRBJ2-1	CASGAGRGGRNEQFF	TGTGCCAGCGGGGCCGGGCGGGGGGGCAGGAATGAGCAGTTCTTC
-	-	TRBV2	TRBJ1-5	CASSVGANSNQPQHF	TGTGCCAGCAGTGTAGGGGCAAATAGCAATCAGCCCCAGCATTTT
-	-	TRBV15	TRBJ2-3	CASRLSGTDTQYF	TGTGCCTCGAGGCTTTCAGGCACAGATACGCAGTATTTT
once	-	TRBV23-1	TRBJ1-2	CASSQSSGPYGYTF	TGCGCCAGCAGTCAATCCTCCGGGCCCTATGGCTACACCTTC
few	-	TRBV10-2	TRBJ2-3	CASSPRLADTQYF	TGCGCCAGCAGTCCAAGACTAGCAGATACGCAGTATTTT
-	-	TRBV5-1	TRBJ2-5	CASSLNLRGDQETQYF	TGCGCCAGCAGCTTGAACCTCAGGGGTGACCAAGAGACCCAGTACTTC
-	-	TRBV2	TRBJ2-1	CASSEALAIFLKNNNEQFF	TGTGCCAGCAGTGAAGCGCTAGCTATCTTCCTTAAAAACAACAATGAGCAGTTCTTC
-	-	TRBV9	TRBJ1-1	CASSVGPPRDMNTEAFF	TGTGCCAGCAGCGTAGGTCCCCCAAGGGACATGAACACTGAAGCTTTCTTT
-	-	TRBV5-1	TRBJ2-6	CASSKGPHSGANVLTF	TGCGCCAGCAGCAAAGGACCGCACTCTGGGGCCAACGTCCTGACTTTC
-	-	TRBV15	TRBJ2-7	CATSRLQGYEQYF	TGTGCCACCAGCAGACTCCAGGGCTACGAGCAGTACTTC
-	TRBD2	TRBV9	TRBJ2-7	CASSVGTTPTYEQYF	TGTGCCAGCAGCGTCGGGACTACCCCCACCTACGAGCAGTACTTC
-	-	TRBV6-5	TRBJ1-2	CASSYDRFNYGYTF	TGTGCCAGCAGTTACGACAGGTTTAACTATGGCTACACCTTC
-	-	TRBV6-5	TRBJ1-5	CASTEAASVLQPQHF	TGTGCCAGCACGGAGGCCGCGAGTGTATTACAGCCCCAGCATTTT
-	-	TRBV7-9	TRBJ2-7	CASSPQGTSYEQYF	TGTGCCAGCAGCCCACAGGGAACATCCTACGAGCAGTACTTC
-	-	TRBV6-1	TRBJ1-4	CASSEANGWSNEKLFF	TGTGCCAGCAGTGAAGCTAACGGGTGGTCTAATGAAAAACTGTTTTTT
once	-	TRBV11-2	TRBJ1-4	CASSPGTVEKLFF	TGTGCCAGCAGTCCCGGGACGGTTGAAAAACTGTTTTTT
-	-	TRBV5-1	TRBJ2-5	CASKTGGGQETQYF	TGCGCCAGCAAAACCGGCGGCGGGCAAGAGACCCAGTACTTC
-	TRBD1	TRBV5-1	TRBJ1-3	CASSLVGLGAGGAGNTIYF	TGCGCCAGCAGCTTGGTTGGGCTCGGGGCAGGGGGCGCCGGAAACACCATATATTTT
-	-	TRBV30	TRBJ2-3	CAWSIMDTQYF	TGTGCCTGGAGTATCATGGATACGCAGTATTTT
once	-	TRBV13	TRBJ2-5	CASSLERDGETQYF	TGTGCCAGCAGCTTAGAGAGGGACGGCGAGACCCAGTACTTC
-	-	TRBV11-2	TRBJ2-5	CASSFEEGISRETQYF	TGTGCCAGCAGCTTCGAGGAGGGAATAAGTCGGGAGACCCAGTACTTC
-	-	TRBV6-6	TRBJ2-1	CASTIRGSNEQFF	TGTGCCAGCACGATTCGGGGTAGCAATGAGCAGTTCTTC
few	-	TRBV20-1	TRBJ1-2	CSARAGYGYTF	TGCAGTGCCAGAGCGGGTTATGGCTACACCTTC
-	TRBD1	TRBV4-1	TRBJ1-3	CASSQDWGQGAASDTIYF	TGCGCCAGCAGCCAAGACTGGGGCCAGGGGGCTGCCAGCGACACCATATATTTT
-	-	TRBV11-3	TRBJ1-2	CASSSLNGDGYTF	TGTGCCAGCAGCTCATTGAATGGGGATGGCTACACCTTC
few	TRBD2	TRBV7-2	TRBJ2-1	CASSLSTSGGLEQFF	TGTGCCAGCAGCTTATCGACTAGCGGGGGTCTTGAGCAGTTCTTC
-	TRBD1	TRBV5-1	TRBJ1-2	CASSSGQNYGYTF	TGCGCCAGCAGCTCGGGACAGAACTATGGCTACACCTTC
-	TRBD1	TRBV19	TRBJ2-3	CATQDRGDTDTQYF	TGTGCCACCCAAGACAGGGGAGATACAGATACGCAGTATTTT
-	TRBD2	TRBV5-1	TRBJ2-7	CASSLFSQRDSYEQYF	TGCGCCAGCAGCTTGTTTTCCCAGCGGGACTCCTACGAGCAGTACTTC
-	-	TRBV7-2	TRBJ1-2	CASSLVYGNYGYTF	TGTGCCAGCAGCTTAGTATACGGGAACTATGGCTACACCTTC
-	-	TRBV18	TRBJ1-2	CASSPRQRGPDYGYTF	TGTGCCAGCTCACCGAGACAGCGAGGGCCGGACTATGGCTACACCTTC
-	TRBD1	TRBV6-5	TRBJ2-7	CASSSTGAYHYEQYF	TGTGCCAGCAGTTCAACAGGGGCCTACCACTACGAGCAGTACTTC
-	-	TRBV12-3/TRBV12-4	TRBJ2-5	CASSFSLETQYF	TGTGCCAGCAGTTTTAGTTTAGAGACCCAGTACTTC
few	-	TRBV18	TRBJ2-7	CASSPPGNSYEQYF	TGTGCCAGCTCACCACCAGGGAATTCCTACGAGCAGTACTTC
-	TRBD2	TRBV3-1/TRBV3-2	TRBJ2-7	CASSLSGRGYEQYF	TGTGCCAGCAGTCTGAGCGGGAGAGGCTACGAGCAGTACTTC
-	-	TRBV29-1	TRBJ1-1	CSGLTGGGTEAFF	TGCAGCGGCCTGACAGGCGGTGGCACTGAAGCTTTCTTT
-	TRBD1	TRBV19	TRBJ1-1	CASSTRPRDRKWSLEAFF	TGTGCCAGTAGTACTCGACCCCGGGACAGGAAATGGTCCCTTGAAGCTTTCTTT
-	-	TRBV7-2	TRBJ1-5	CASSQSVGRGDQPQHF	TGTGCCAGCAGCCAGAGCGTGGGGCGAGGGGATCAGCCCCAGCATTTT
-	-	TRBV6-5	TRBJ2-7	CASRTGRRISYEQYF	TGTGCCAGCAGAACAGGGCGCCGAATCTCCTACGAGCAGTACTTC
-	-	TRBV5-1	TRBJ1-2	CASSLVAGSNYGYTF	TGCGCCAGCAGCTTGGTAGCAGGGTCTAACTATGGCTACACCTTC
-	TRBD1	TRBV18	TRBJ1-6	CASSVLGQANSPLHF	TGTGCCAGCTCAGTATTGGGACAGGCGAATTCACCCCTCCACTTT
once	-	TRBV27	TRBJ2-1	CASSLGLSRNEQFF	TGTGCCAGCAGTTTGGGGCTATCACGCAATGAGCAGTTCTTC
-	TRBD1	TRBV5-4	TRBJ1-2	CASSLQGASYGYTF	TGTGCCAGCAGCTTACAGGGGGCGAGCTATGGCTACACCTTC
-	TRBD2	TRBV19	TRBJ2-1	CASSIGGGGQYNEQFF	TGTGCCAGTAGTATAGGTGGGGGAGGGCAGTACAATGAGCAGTTCTTC
-	TRBD1	TRBV5-1	TRBJ2-5	CASSFFSNPGQGQQETQYF	TGCGCCAGCAGCTTTTTTTCTAACCCGGGACAGGGGCAACAAGAGACCCAGTACTTC